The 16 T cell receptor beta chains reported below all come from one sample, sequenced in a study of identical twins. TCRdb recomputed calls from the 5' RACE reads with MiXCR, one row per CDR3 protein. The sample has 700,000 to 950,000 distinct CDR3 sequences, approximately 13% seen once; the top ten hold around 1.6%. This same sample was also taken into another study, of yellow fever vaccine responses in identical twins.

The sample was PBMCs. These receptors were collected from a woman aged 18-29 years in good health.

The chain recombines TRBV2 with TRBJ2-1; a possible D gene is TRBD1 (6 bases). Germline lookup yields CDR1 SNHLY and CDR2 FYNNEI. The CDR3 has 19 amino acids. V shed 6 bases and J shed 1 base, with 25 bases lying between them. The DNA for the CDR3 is TGTGCCAGCAGGACAGGCTTTGGCGGACGCAAGGTTTCCTACAATGAGCAGTTCTTC. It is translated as CASRTGFGGRKVSYNEQFF.

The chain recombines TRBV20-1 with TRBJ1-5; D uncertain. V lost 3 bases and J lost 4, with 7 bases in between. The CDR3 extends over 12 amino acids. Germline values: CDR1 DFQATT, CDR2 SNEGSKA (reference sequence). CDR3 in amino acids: CSASPPNQPQHF. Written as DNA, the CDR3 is TGCAGTGCTAGCCCGCCTAATCAGCCCCAGCATTTT.

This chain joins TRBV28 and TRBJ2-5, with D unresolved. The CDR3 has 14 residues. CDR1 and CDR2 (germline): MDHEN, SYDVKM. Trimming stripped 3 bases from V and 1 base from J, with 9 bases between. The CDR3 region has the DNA TGTGCCAGCAGTTTCCGCAGGCCCCAAGAGACCCAGTACTTC. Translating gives CASSFRRPQETQYF.

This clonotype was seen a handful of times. The CDR3 loop is CASSLDLNPNSPLHF. CDR3 DNA: TGCGCCAGCAGCTTGGACCTAAACCCAAATTCACCCCTCCACTTT. The genes are TRBV5-1 and TRBJ1-6; D not certain. In germline, CDR1 is SGHRS, CDR2 YFSETQ. The V and J ends lost 0 bases and 7 bases respectively, with 11 bases between them. CDR3 length: 15 amino acids.

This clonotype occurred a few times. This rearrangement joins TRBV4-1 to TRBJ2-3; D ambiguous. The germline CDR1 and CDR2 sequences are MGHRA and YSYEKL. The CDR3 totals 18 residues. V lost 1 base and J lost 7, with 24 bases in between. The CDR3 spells CASSQGAQAGRIMNTQYF. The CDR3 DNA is TGCGCCAGCAGCCAAGGGGCGCAGGCAGGTAGAATTATGAATACGCAGTATTTT.

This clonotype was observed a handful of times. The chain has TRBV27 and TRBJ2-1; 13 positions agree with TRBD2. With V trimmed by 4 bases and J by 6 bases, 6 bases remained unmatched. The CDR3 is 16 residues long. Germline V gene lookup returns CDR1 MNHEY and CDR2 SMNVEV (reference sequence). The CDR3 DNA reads TGTGCCAGCAGTTCTATAAGACTAGCGGGGGGCAATGAGCAGTTCTTC. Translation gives CASSSIRLAGGNEQFF.

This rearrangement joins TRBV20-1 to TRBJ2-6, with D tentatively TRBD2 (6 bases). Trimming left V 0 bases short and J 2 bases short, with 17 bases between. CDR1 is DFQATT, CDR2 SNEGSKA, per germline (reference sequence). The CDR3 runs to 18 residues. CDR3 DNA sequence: TGCAGTGCTAGAGATGGGGTCGGGAGCCGGCCTGGGGCCAACGTCCTGACTTTC. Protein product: CSARDGVGSRPGANVLTF.

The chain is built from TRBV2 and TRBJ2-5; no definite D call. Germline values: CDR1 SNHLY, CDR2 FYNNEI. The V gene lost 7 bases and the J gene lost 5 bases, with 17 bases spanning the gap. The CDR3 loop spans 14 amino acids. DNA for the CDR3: TGTGCCAGCAAAGGTTCATCAGGTCCCGAGACCCAGTACTTC. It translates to CASKGSSGPETQYF.

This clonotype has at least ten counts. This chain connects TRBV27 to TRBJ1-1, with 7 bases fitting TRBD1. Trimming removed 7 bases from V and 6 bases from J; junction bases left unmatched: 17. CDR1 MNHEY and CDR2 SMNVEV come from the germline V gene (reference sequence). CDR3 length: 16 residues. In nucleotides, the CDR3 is TGTGCCAGCAACAAACGGGACAGTAAAGCATTGGCTGAAGCTTTCTTT. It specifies CASNKRDSKALAEAFF.

CDR3 amino acids: CAISESLAGNNEQFF. In nucleotides, the CDR3 is TGTGCCATCAGTGAATCACTAGCGGGGAACAATGAGCAGTTCTTC. V is TRBV10-3 and J is TRBJ2-1, with 10 bases that match TRBD2. The CDR3 has 15 residues. V shed 3 bases, J shed 5 bases, and the junction held 4 bases outside the gene matches. Germline loops: CDR1 ENHRY, CDR2 SYGVKD.

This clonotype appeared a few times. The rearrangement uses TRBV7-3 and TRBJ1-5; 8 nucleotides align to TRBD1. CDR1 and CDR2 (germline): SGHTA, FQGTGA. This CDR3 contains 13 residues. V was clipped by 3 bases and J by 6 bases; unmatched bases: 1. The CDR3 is CASSFGTGQPQHF. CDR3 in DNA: TGTGCCAGCAGCTTTGGGACAGGTCAGCCCCAGCATTTT.

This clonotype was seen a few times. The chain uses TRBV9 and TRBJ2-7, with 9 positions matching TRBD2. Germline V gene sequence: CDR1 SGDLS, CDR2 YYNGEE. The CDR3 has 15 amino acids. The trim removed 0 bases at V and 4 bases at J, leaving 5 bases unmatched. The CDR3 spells CASSVGLAGKYEQYF. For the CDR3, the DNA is TGTGCCAGCAGCGTAGGGCTAGCGGGGAAGTACGAGCAGTACTTC.

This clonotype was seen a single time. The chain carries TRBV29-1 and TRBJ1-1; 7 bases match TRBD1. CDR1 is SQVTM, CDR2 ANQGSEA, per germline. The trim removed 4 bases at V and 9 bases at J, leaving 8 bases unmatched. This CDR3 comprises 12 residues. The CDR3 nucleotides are TGCAGCGTTGTGGAGACAGGGTTGAAAGCTTTCTTT. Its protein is CSVVETGLKAFF.

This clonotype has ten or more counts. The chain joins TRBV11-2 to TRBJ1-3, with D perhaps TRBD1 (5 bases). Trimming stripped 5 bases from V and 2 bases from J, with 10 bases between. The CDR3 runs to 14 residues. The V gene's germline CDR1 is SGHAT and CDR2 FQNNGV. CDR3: CASSPGTAGNTIYF. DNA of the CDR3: TGTGCCAGCAGCCCCGGGACGGCTGGAAACACCATATATTTT.

The CDR3 here is CATSDLRLAGENEQFF. The DNA of the CDR3 is TGTGCCACCAGTGATTTGAGGCTAGCGGGGGAGAATGAGCAGTTCTTC. This sequence joins TRBV24-1 and TRBJ2-1, with 10 bases that match TRBD2. The V segment lost 0 bases and the J segment 7 bases; nucleotides outside the gene matches: 5. CDR1 KGHDR and CDR2 SFDVKD come from the germline V gene. This CDR3 comprises 16 residues.

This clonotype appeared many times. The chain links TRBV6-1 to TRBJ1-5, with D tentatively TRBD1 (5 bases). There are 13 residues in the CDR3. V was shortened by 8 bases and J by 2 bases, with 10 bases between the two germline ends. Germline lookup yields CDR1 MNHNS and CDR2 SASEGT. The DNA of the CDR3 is TGTGCCAGCGGCGCGGGGGGCAATCAGCCCCAGCATTTT. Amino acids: CASGAGGNQPQHF.